This entry lists 22 T cell receptor beta chains sequenced from one sample in a study of cytomegalovirus exposure and HLA in healthy donors. The PCR used 60 Vbeta and 13 Jbeta primers. Generated by immunoSEQ multiplex PCR, the TCRdb table keeps only in-frame clones and is missing some. This sample carries about 120,000 clones, about 78% of them seen once, and the ten largest clones take 8.2%. Sequencing was done on a sample of PBMCs. The source of these receptors is a woman aged 40 to 50 in good health and CMV-seropositive.

This rearrangement joins TRBV5-1 to TRBJ1-2; 7 bases align to TRBD1. V lost 4 bases, J lost 4 bases, and 10 bases stayed unmatched. CDR1 and CDR2 from the germline V gene are SGHRS and YFSETQ. The CDR3 totals 15 residues. CDR3 loop: CASSRDGQDFYGYTF. The DNA of the CDR3 is TGCGCCAGCAGCAGGGACGGACAGGACTTCTATGGCTACACCTTC.

V gene TRBV14 combines with J gene TRBJ2-3; TRBD1 matches 7 bases. V lost 8 bases and J lost 0; bases outside the gene matches: 8. CDR1 and CDR2 (germline): SGHDN, FVKESK. The CDR3 covers 15 residues. CDR3 loop: CASQGRQGSTDTQYF. As DNA, the CDR3 is TGTGCCAGCCAAGGGAGACAGGGAAGCACAGATACGCAGTATTTT.

The V call is TRBV27, the J call TRBJ2-7, with D perhaps matching TRBD1 (5 bases). Trimming stripped 0 bases from V and 4 bases from J, with 10 bases between. This CDR3 comprises 14 residues. Germline V gene lookup returns CDR1 MNHEY and CDR2 SMNVEV (reference sequence). The CDR3 coding sequence is TGTGCCAGCAGTTTATCTCAGGGCATGTACGAGCAGTACTTC. Amino acid sequence: CASSLSQGMYEQYF.

This clone appeared a few times. This chain connects TRBV6-1 to TRBJ1-3; D call uncertain. V was shortened by 6 bases and J by 7 bases, with 16 bases between the two germline ends. Germline CDR1 is MNHNS and CDR2 is SASEGT. This CDR3 is built from 14 residues. The CDR3 protein is CASSPVRARNTIYF. CDR3 DNA: TGTGCCAGCAGCCCGGTGAGGGCCCGGAACACCATATATTTT.

The chain uses TRBV11-2 and TRBJ1-3, with D hard to call. The CDR3 contains 14 residues. CDR1 is SGHAT and CDR2 is FQNNGV in the germline V gene. V lost 0 bases, J lost 1 base, and 4 bases lay in between. In nucleotides, the CDR3 is TGTGCCAGCAGCTTAGACAGATCTGGAAACACCATATATTTT. Translating gives CASSLDRSGNTIYF.

This clone was seen a few times. V is TRBV5-6 and J is TRBJ2-7, with 7 positions matching TRBD1. Germline CDR1 reads SGHDT; CDR2 reads YYEEEE. The J segment lost 4 bases and the V segment lost 0 bases, leaving 7 bases of the junction unmatched. The length of the CDR3 is 15 residues. The CDR3 DNA sequence: TGTGCCAGCAGCTTGGCGCCGACAGGGACATACGAGCAGTACTTC. This gives the protein CASSLAPTGTYEQYF.

The chain combines TRBV4-3 with TRBJ1-4, with a weak D call TRBD1 (5 bases). This CDR3 is built from 16 residues. Trimming took 4 bases from V and 0 from J, leaving 12 bases between them. Germline lookup yields CDR1 LGHNA and CDR2 YSLEER. Here the CDR3 reads CASSLRGGATNEKLFF. In DNA form, the CDR3 reads TGCGCCAGCAGCCTGCGGGGCGGGGCAACTAATGAAAAACTGTTTTTT.

A note on this clone: Mismatch with germline at one junction end may stem from a read error. The chain carries TRBV7-2 and TRBJ2-5; D possibly corresponds to TRBD2 (6 bases). This CDR3 has 13 amino acids. The germline V gene has CDR1 SGHTA and CDR2 FQGNSA. The CDR3 DNA follows: TGTGCCAGCAGCCCCCCGGGGGAAGAGGCCCAGTACTTC. This gives the protein CASSPPGEEAQYF.

This clone has a single count. The chain has TRBV10-3 and TRBJ1-2; 9 bases agree with TRBD1. This CDR3 has 16 residues. The trim removed 6 bases at V and 1 base at J, leaving 9 bases unmatched. From germline, CDR1 is ENHRY and CDR2 SYGVKD. The CDR3 loop is CAIRQTGTGNNYGYTF. The CDR3 DNA is TGTGCCATCAGACAAACCGGGACAGGGAATAACTATGGCTACACCTTC.

The chain recombines TRBV4-3 with TRBJ2-3, with D perhaps TRBD2 (5 bases). The CDR3 totals 15 residues. Germline V lookup: CDR1 LGHNA, CDR2 YSLEER. Trimming removed 0 bases from V and 6 bases from J, with 13 bases in between. The CDR3 DNA reads TGCGCCAGCAGCCAAGATCTTGAGGGCCCCGATACGCAGTATTTT. Translating gives CASSQDLEGPDTQYF.

The V call is TRBV29-1, the J call TRBJ2-3, with D hard to call. With 0 bases removed from V and 6 bases from J, the gap between germline ends came to 7 bases. Looked up from germline, CDR1 is SQVTM and CDR2 is ANQGSEA. This CDR3 is built from 12 residues. The CDR3 here is CSVEDSRDTQYF. DNA for the CDR3: TGCAGCGTTGAAGATTCGAGGGATACGCAGTATTTT.

This chain connects TRBV6-6 to TRBJ1-1; TRBD1 might be the D (5 bases). Germline V gene data show CDR1 as MNHNY and CDR2 as SVGAGI (reference sequence). The CDR3 sequence is 11 residues long. Trimming stripped 7 bases from V and 8 bases from J, with 11 bases between. Here the CDR3 DNA reads TGTGCCAGCACCCTTGGGGGGGAAGCTTTCTTT. Translated, it gives CASTLGGEAFF.

The V call is TRBV18, the J call TRBJ1-4; 7 nucleotides match TRBD1. The CDR3 sequence is 14 residues long. Trimming removed 6 bases from V and 2 bases from J; junction bases left unmatched: 3. Germline values: CDR1 KGHSH, CDR2 LQKENI. This chain's CDR3 is CASSPTGTNEKLFF. In nucleotides, the CDR3 is TGTGCCAGCTCCCCGACAGGGACTAATGAAAAACTGTTTTTT.

The CDR3 coding sequence is TGTGCCAGCAGCTTAGCGCGGGGACGGAAAAGCAATCAGCCCCAGCATTTT. Its translation is CASSLARGRKSNQPQHF. This sequence joins TRBV7-9 and TRBJ1-5; maybe TRBD1 (5 bases). The CDR3 runs 17 residues. V was shortened by 0 bases and J by 1 base, with 13 bases between the two germline ends. The germline CDR1 and CDR2 sequences are SEHNR and FQNEAQ (reference sequence).

The V and J genes are TRBV7-9 and TRBJ2-7, with 9 bases fitting TRBD2. Per the germline V gene, CDR1 is SEHNR and CDR2 is FQNEAQ (reference sequence). The CDR3 is made up of 14 amino acids. The trim removed 3 bases at V and 4 bases at J, leaving 4 bases unmatched. The CDR3 DNA reads as TGTGCCAGCAGCTTTAGCGGGGGCCTTTACGAGCAGTACTTC. It translates to CASSFSGGLYEQYF. Combining the CDR3 with reference TRBV7-9 and TRBJ2-7 gives the whole variable domain DTGVSQNPRHKITKRGQNVTFRCDPISEHNRLYWYRQTLGQGPEFLTYFQNEAQLEKSRLLSDRFSAERPKGSFSTLEIQRTEQGDSAMYLCASSFSGGLYEQYFGPGTRLTVT.

The chain uses TRBV6-5 and TRBJ1-1, with a possible D match to TRBD1 (5 bases). Trimming took off 5 bases at V and 2 bases at J, with 12 bases between the two ends. Per the germline V gene, CDR1 is MNHEY and CDR2 is SVGAGI. The CDR3 consists of 14 residues. For the CDR3, the DNA is TGTGCCAGCAGTGAAGGGGCAGAAAACACTGAAGCTTTCTTT. Its protein is CASSEGAENTEAFF.

The V gene is TRBV5-1, the J gene TRBJ2-1, with 8 bases aligning to TRBD2. The CDR3 totals 15 residues. V shed 6 bases, J shed 3 bases, and the junction held 8 bases outside the gene matches. Germline V gene lookup returns CDR1 SGHRS and CDR2 YFSETQ. The CDR3: CASTLGLAGYNEQFF. Written as DNA, the CDR3 is TGCGCCAGCACCTTAGGGCTAGCGGGCTACAATGAGCAGTTCTTC.

The V and J genes are TRBV21-1 and TRBJ1-5; TRBD1 is the table's D call and was not checked against the DNA. TRBV21-1 is described as a pseudogene. The CDR3 runs to 14 residues. The CDR3 DNA sequence: TGTGCCAGACGACACAGAGCCTCGAATCAGCCCCAGCATTTT. This codes for CARRHRASNQPQHF.

The chain combines TRBV5-6 with TRBJ1-2; no definite D call. Germline loops: CDR1 SGHDT, CDR2 YYEEEE. The CDR3 is 12 residues long. With 3 bases removed from V and 4 bases from J, the gap between germline ends came to 7 bases. The CDR3 DNA is TGTGCCAGCAGCTCGGACTTCTATGGCTACACCTTC. It translates to CASSSDFYGYTF.

The rearrangement uses TRBV21-1 and TRBJ1-4; the table's D gene call, TRBD1, was not cross checked with the DNA. TRBV21-1 has pseudogene status. There are 16 residues in the CDR3. CDR3 residues: CASSTSAGMWFEKLFF. The CDR3, as DNA: TGTGCCAGCAGCACTTCAGCAGGGATGTGGTTTGAAAAACTGTTTTTT.

This chain uses TRBV13 with TRBJ2-3; tentative D call: TRBD2 (7 bases). This CDR3 is built from 16 residues. Germline V gene data show CDR1 as PRHDT and CDR2 as FYEKMQ (reference sequence). The germline V and J ends were trimmed by 0 bases and 3 bases, with 13 bases remaining between them. In nucleotides, the CDR3 is TGTGCCAGCAGCTTAGGGGGCGGGGGCGCAACAGATACGCAGTATTTT. Translated: CASSLGGGGATDTQYF.

The rearrangement uses TRBV5-4 and TRBJ1-2; unclear D gene. Germline V gene lookup returns CDR1 SGHNT and CDR2 YYREEE (reference sequence). The length of the CDR3 is 13 residues. The ends were cut back, 0 bases at V and 5 bases at J, with 8 bases in the middle. Written as DNA, the CDR3 is TGTGCCAGCAGCTTGGAGCCAGCGTATGGCTACACCTTC. This gives the protein CASSLEPAYGYTF. The full variable domain, rest sourced from reference TRBV5-4 and TRBJ1-2, is ETGVTQSPTHLIKTRGQQVTLRCSSQSGHNTVSWYQQALGQGPQFIFQYYREEENGRGNFPPRFSGLQFPNYSSELNVNALELDDSALYLCASSLEPAYGYTFGSGTRLTVV.